The 13 T cell receptor beta chains listed next were all sequenced from one sample in a study of blood T cell repertoires in COVID-19 (dated by TCRdb to the early 2020s). Library preparation was by the immunoSEQ multiplex PCR assay. Entries here come from immuneACCESS through TCRdb and include only in-frame sequences with V and J called. Some clones fail to appear in such tables; in the studies checked, an unresolved V gene covers under half of the shortfall, and the cause of the remainder is unknown. In all, the sample holds approximately 350,000 clones, and around 86% of those were seen once. About 4.8% of the sample is taken by the ten largest. Source material: PBMCs or T cells enriched from blood (not recorded which). Every receptor here comes from a woman aged 50 to 60 who had recovered from COVID-19.

The CDR3 coding sequence is TGTGCCAGCAGTTTAAATGGAAGGGGAAAAGCTTTCTTT. Translated: CASSLNGRGKAFF. The chain links TRBV27 to TRBJ1-1, with D tentatively TRBD1 (5 bases). The CDR3 consists of 13 residues. The V gene's germline CDR1 is MNHEY and CDR2 SMNVEV (reference sequence). The V end was cut by 2 bases, the J end by 9 bases, with 13 bases between.

The genes are TRBV14 and TRBJ2-6, with no clear D. CDR1 SGHDN and CDR2 FVKESK come from the germline V gene. This CDR3 contains 14 residues. V was clipped by 3 bases and J by 3 bases, with 6 bases between them. The CDR3 spells CASSHLSGANVLTF. Written as DNA, the CDR3 is TGTGCCAGCAGCCATCTTAGTGGGGCCAACGTCCTGACTTTC.

The chain recombines TRBV2 with TRBJ1-5, with D tentatively TRBD1 (6 bases). This CDR3 is 15 amino acids long. Looked up from germline, CDR1 is SNHLY and CDR2 is FYNNEI. Trimming cost V 4 bases and J 2 bases, with 12 bases left between them. CDR3 region: CASSGGGLGNQPQHF. In DNA form, the CDR3 reads TGTGCCAGCAGTGGCGGGGGCTTAGGCAATCAGCCCCAGCATTTT.

V gene TRBV10-3 combines with J gene TRBJ2-1; possibly TRBD2 for D (6 bases). The CDR3 is 13 residues long. The V and J ends lost 7 bases and 7 bases respectively, with 14 bases between them. From germline, CDR1 is ENHRY and CDR2 SYGVKD. The DNA for the CDR3 is TGTGCCATCACGTTCGCGGAGGGGAATGAGCAGTTCTTC. It translates to CAITFAEGNEQFF.

This clone was counted many times. Germline and junction disagree at one end, which may indicate a read error. The V and J genes are TRBV13 and TRBJ1-4, with unresolved D. CDR1 and CDR2 from the germline V gene are PRHDT and FYEKMQ (reference sequence). The CDR3 sequence is 16 residues long. CDR3 loop: CASSIFGRPTNEKLFF. CDR3 in DNA: TGTGCCAGCAGCATTTTTGGGAGGCCAACAAATGAAAAACTGTTTTTT. Using reference TRBV13 and TRBJ1-4 for the parts outside the CDR3, the full variable domain is AAGVIQSPRHLIKEKRETATLKCYPIPRHDTVYWYQQGPGQDPQFLISFYEKMQSDKGSIPDRFSAQQFSDYHSELNMSSLELGDSALYFCASSIFGRPTNEKLFFGSGTQLSVL.

The chain carries TRBV9 and TRBJ2-5, with 10 bases fitting TRBD2. CDR1 is SGDLS and CDR2 is YYNGEE in the germline V gene. CDR3 length: 16 residues. Germline trimming cut 3 bases from V and 1 base from J; bases unmatched to any gene: 6. The CDR3 reads CASSESERGGQETQYF. The CDR3 DNA sequence: TGTGCCAGCAGCGAGTCCGAGCGGGGGGGCCAAGAGACCCAGTACTTC.

This chain uses TRBV5-1 with TRBJ2-5, with 8 bases matching TRBD1. V was clipped by 4 bases and J by 9 bases; unmatched bases: 8. Germline assignment: CDR1 SGHRS and CDR2 YFSETQ. The CDR3 loop spans 13 amino acids. CDR3 amino acids: CASSMTGVTAQYF. CDR3 nucleotides: TGCGCCAGCAGCATGACAGGGGTAACGGCCCAGTACTTC.

The CDR3 DNA sequence: TGCGCCAGCAGCTTGCGACAGAATAATTCACCCCTCCACTTT. This encodes CASSLRQNNSPLHF. The chain recombines TRBV5-1 with TRBJ1-6, with a weak D call TRBD1 (5 bases). CDR1 and CDR2 (germline): SGHRS, YFSETQ. Between the trimmed V and J ends, which lost 1 base and 5 bases, there was a span of 7 bases. The CDR3 contains 14 residues.

This clone was counted a single time. This rearrangement joins TRBV2 to TRBJ2-1, with 13 bases identical to TRBD2. V gave up 6 bases and J gave up 6 bases; unmatched junction bases: 5. Germline values: CDR1 SNHLY, CDR2 FYNNEI. CDR3 length: 15 residues. The CDR3: CASRGGLAGANEQFF. In DNA, the CDR3 is TGTGCCAGCAGGGGCGGACTAGCGGGGGCCAATGAGCAGTTCTTC. The entire variable domain, with the rest obtained from reference TRBV2 and TRBJ2-1, is as follows: EPEVTQTPSHQVTQMGQEVILRCVPISNHLYFYWYRQILGQKVEFLVSFYNNEISEKSEIFDDQFSVERPDGSNFTLKIRSTKLEDSAMYFCASRGGLAGANEQFFGPGTRLTVL.

J is TRBJ1-3 and V is TRBV28; D possibly corresponds to TRBD1 (6 bases). The CDR3 has 15 residues. Per germline, CDR1 MDHEN and CDR2 SYDVKM. V lost 4 bases and J lost 2, with 12 bases in between. The CDR3 is CASSSGARAGNTIYF. In DNA, the CDR3 is TGTGCCAGCAGTTCAGGGGCCAGGGCTGGAAACACCATATATTTT.

This chain connects TRBV5-4 to TRBJ2-3; D not certain. Germline CDR1 and CDR2: SGHNT and YYREEE (reference sequence). The CDR3 length is 14 residues. The V gene lost 2 bases and the J gene lost 1 base, with 8 bases spanning the gap. The CDR3 DNA follows: TGTGCCAGCAGCTTTAGTTTGCGCACAGATACGCAGTATTTT. Protein product: CASSFSLRTDTQYF.

The gene calls are TRBV6-4 and TRBJ1-2, with TRBD1 as a possible D gene (6 bases). The CDR3 is 11 residues long. The germline V gene has CDR1 MRHNA and CDR2 SNTAGT. The germline V and J ends were trimmed by 4 bases and 7 bases, with 7 bases remaining between them. This CDR3 reads CASSAGAGYTF. Written as DNA, the CDR3 is TGTGCCAGCAGTGCAGGGGCTGGCTACACCTTC.

The gene calls are TRBV5-1 and TRBJ1-3, with D possibly being TRBD1 (6 bases). Trimming cost V 4 bases and J 0 bases, with 14 bases left between them. The CDR3 totals 16 residues. Looked up from germline, CDR1 is SGHRS and CDR2 is YFSETQ. CDR3 residues: CASSPNTGFSGNTIYF. Written as DNA, the CDR3 is TGCGCCAGCAGCCCGAACACAGGGTTCTCTGGAAACACCATATATTTT.